The 6 T cell receptor beta chains presented below share a single source sample, sequenced in a study of blood T cells in healthy people across ages (dated by TCRdb to the mid-2010s). Library creation used 5' RACE. Reads for this sample came from an Illumina HiSeq 2500. A second PCR of about 6 to 12 cycles was performed with a sample-barcoded 5' primer and a J-beta primer mix. TCRdb redid the processing of the public reads, applying fastp at Q25 and MiXCR, and retained in-frame beta chains. Here each entry gathers all rows of one CDR3 protein and keeps the most common genes and DNA. This sample is represented by hundreds of thousands of distinct CDR3 sequences; approximately 48% of them were singletons. Under 20% of the sample is taken by the ten largest. The sample comprised blood. Source of these receptors: a man aged 60 to 69 in good health.

V is TRBV9 and J is TRBJ2-7, with TRBD2 matching 13 bases. Germline values: CDR1 SGDLS, CDR2 YYNGEE. The CDR3 loop spans 16 amino acids. With 4 bases clipped from V and 7 bases from J, the junction kept 11 bases outside the gene matches. The CDR3 DNA follows: TGTGCCAGCAGCCCGACTAGCGGGGGGCAATACAATGAGCAGTACTTC. The encoded protein is CASSPTSGGQYNEQYF.

The chain joins TRBV28 to TRBJ2-5; 9 bases agree with TRBD1. CDR3 size: 17 residues. CDR1 and CDR2 (germline): MDHEN, SYDVKM. Trimming at V came to 5 bases and at J to 5 bases, leaving 15 bases not matched to a gene. The CDR3 region is CASSPSSGTGRDETQYF. CDR3 coding DNA: TGTGCCAGCAGTCCCTCATCCGGGACAGGGCGGGATGAGACCCAGTACTTC.

The table lists this clonotype with a few counts. V and J are TRBV29-1 and TRBJ1-6; D not resolved. This CDR3 contains 13 residues. From germline, CDR1 is SQVTM and CDR2 ANQGSEA. V was clipped by 6 bases and J by 8 bases, with 14 bases between them. The CDR3 bases are TGCAGCGTCGCCCGGACCGTTGATTCACCCCTCCACTTT. Translation: CSVARTVDSPLHF.

This clonotype was seen a few times. The chain is built from TRBV10-2 and TRBJ2-6; D call uncertain. The CDR3 is made up of 13 amino acids. V lost 7 bases and J 2 bases, leaving 6 bases between the germline ends. Per germline, CDR1 WSHSY and CDR2 SAAADI. The CDR3 DNA is TGCGCCAGCACTCCCGCTGGGGCCAACGTCCTGACTTTC. Amino acid sequence: CASTPAGANVLTF.

V is TRBV2 and J is TRBJ2-1, with 9 nucleotides matching TRBD2. J gave up 5 bases and V 7 bases, and 9 bases lay outside the gene matches. The CDR3 sequence is 15 residues long. CDR1 and CDR2 (germline): SNHLY, FYNNEI. This CDR3 is CASMLGGGAHNEQFF. CDR3 DNA sequence: TGTGCCAGCATGTTGGGCGGGGGGGCCCACAATGAGCAGTTCTTC.

This clonotype was seen at least ten times. CDR3 nucleotide sequence: TGTGCCAGCAGCGTGACAGGGGGATGGGCCTATGGCTACACCTTC. This sequence encodes CASSVTGGWAYGYTF. The rearrangement links TRBV7-2 to TRBJ1-2; 9 positions agree with TRBD1. CDR1 SGHTA and CDR2 FQGNSA come from the germline V gene. The CDR3 extends over 15 amino acids. Losses at the gene ends were 5 bases for V and 4 bases for J; bases not matched to a gene: 8.